What follows are 9 T cell receptor beta chains derived from one specimen sequenced in a study of T-cell reconstitution after alpha-beta-depleted transplantation in children (TCRdb year 2016). Per the publication, the treatment or condition label means: allogeneic hematopoietic cell transplantation with graft depleted of TCRalphabeta T cells and CD19 B cells. Library construction relied on PCR. The sequencing machine was an Illumina HiSeq 2500. To normalize quantification of the TCRbeta repertoire, the TCR libraries were built with molecular barcoding that relied on unique molecular identifiers. The public reads were quality trimmed at Q25 with fastp and then assembled into clones with MiXCR by TCRdb, keeping productive beta chains. Rows are combined by CDR3 protein, so each entry shows the most common genes and DNA. The sample table lists just under 250,000 distinct CDR3 sequences, roughly 24% of them with a count of one. About 2.8% of the sample lies in the top ten.

Material: PBMCs, obtained before TCRalphabeta/CD19-depleted stem cell transplant. The origin of the receptors is a girl aged 2-10 years with Fanconi anemia, due to receive a stem cell transplant.

The chain has TRBV7-7 and TRBJ2-5; the D is unclear. V gave up 2 bases and J gave up 4 bases, with 11 bases separating them. Germline CDR1 is SSHAT and CDR2 is FNYEAQ (reference sequence). This CDR3 has 14 residues. The DNA of the CDR3 is TGTGCCAGCAGCTTACAGCCACCGGGAGAGACCCAGTACTTC. Its translation is CASSLQPPGETQYF.

This clonotype was recorded at least ten times. The CDR3 bases are TGTGCCAGCAGCTCGAGGGGGGGACCAATCAGCCCCCAGCATTTT. Residues: CASSSRGGPISPQHF. The chain joins TRBV7-2 to TRBJ1-5; TRBD1 might be the D (6 bases). Trimming pared 4 bases from V and 10 bases from J, leaving 20 bases between. The CDR3 is 15 amino acids. The germline gives CDR1 SGHTA, CDR2 FQGNSA.

This clonotype was observed at least ten times. J is TRBJ2-3 and V is TRBV27; D is perhaps TRBD2 (5 bases). From germline, CDR1 is MNHEY and CDR2 SMNVEV (reference sequence). This CDR3 comprises 15 residues. Deletions cut 8 bases from V and 2 bases from J, with 17 bases between. In nucleotides, the CDR3 is TGTGCCAGCTATCAGAGCGGAGACTACACAGATACGCAGTATTTT. Protein sequence: CASYQSGDYTDTQYF.

This rearrangement joins TRBV29-1 to TRBJ1-2; possible D gene TRBD1, 6 bases. CDR1 is SQVTM, CDR2 ANQGSEA, per germline. The CDR3 extends over 13 amino acids. V was pared by 3 bases and J by 3 bases, with 11 bases between. The CDR3 is CSVESDRYYGYTF. The CDR3 DNA reads as TGCAGCGTTGAGTCGGACAGATACTATGGCTACACCTTC.

This clonotype has only a few counts. V and J are TRBV7-6 and TRBJ2-6; no clear D gene. CDR1 and CDR2 (germline): SGHVS, FNYEAQ. The length of the CDR3 is 17 residues. Trimming pared 4 bases from V and 0 bases from J, leaving 13 bases between. The CDR3 sequence: CASSYYQVLSGANVLTF. The CDR3 DNA sequence: TGTGCCAGCAGCTACTACCAGGTTCTCTCTGGGGCCAACGTCCTGACTTTC.

This clonotype was counted only a few times. This rearrangement joins TRBV20-1 to TRBJ2-3, with 8 bases aligning to TRBD2. The CDR3 extends over 13 amino acids. V trimming: 6 bases; J trimming: 6 bases; junction bases outside the gene matches: 8. Per germline, CDR1 DFQATT and CDR2 SNEGSKA (reference sequence). The CDR3 loop reads CSAHTGGVDTQYF. Written as DNA, the CDR3 is TGCAGTGCCCACACGGGGGGGGTGGATACGCAGTATTTT.

This clonotype has ten or more counts. The chain carries TRBV20-1 and TRBJ2-5, with D perhaps matching TRBD2 (5 bases). Deletions cut 3 bases from V and 4 bases from J, with 9 bases between. Germline CDR1 is DFQATT and CDR2 is SNEGSKA (reference sequence). The CDR3 sequence is 12 residues long. The CDR3 sequence is CSARRRPETQYF. CDR3 bases: TGCAGTGCTAGGCGGAGGCCAGAGACCCAGTACTTC.

This chain joins TRBV12-3 or TRBV12-4 and TRBJ2-7; 8 bases are shared with TRBD2. V was clipped by 4 bases and J by 4 bases; unmatched bases: 15. CDR3 length: 17 residues. CDR3 sequence: CASSYGSGTRRLYEQYF. In nucleotides, the CDR3 is TGTGCCAGCAGTTATGGGTCCGGGACTAGGAGACTTTACGAGCAGTACTTC.

This clonotype has a count of ten or more. The chain recombines TRBV6-5 with TRBJ1-4; the match to TRBD1 covers 9 bases. Trimming cost V 7 bases and J 8 bases; bases outside gene matches: 8. This CDR3 has 14 amino acids. Germline-derived CDR1 and CDR2 are MNHEY and SVGAGI. This chain's CDR3 is CASNIQGAKEKLFF. CDR3 nucleotides: TGTGCCAGCAACATACAGGGGGCAAAGGAAAAACTGTTTTTT.